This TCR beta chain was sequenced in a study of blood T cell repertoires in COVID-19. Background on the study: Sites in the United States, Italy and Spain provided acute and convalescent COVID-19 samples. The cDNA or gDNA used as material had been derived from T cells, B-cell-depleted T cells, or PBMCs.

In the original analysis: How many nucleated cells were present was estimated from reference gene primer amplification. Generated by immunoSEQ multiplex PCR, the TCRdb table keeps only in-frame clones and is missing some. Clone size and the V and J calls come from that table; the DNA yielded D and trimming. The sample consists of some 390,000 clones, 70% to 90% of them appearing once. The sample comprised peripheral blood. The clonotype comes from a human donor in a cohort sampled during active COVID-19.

As DNA, the CDR3 is TGTGCCAGCAGCCACGGACTAGCGGGACCGCAAGAGACCCAGTACTTC. This codes for CASSHGLAGPQETQYF. V and J are TRBV4-2 and TRBJ2-5, with TRBD2 identical over 12 bases. The trim removed 3 bases at V and 2 bases at J, leaving 4 bases unmatched. Germline V CDR1 and CDR2: LGHNA, YNFKEQ. The CDR3 runs 16 residues.